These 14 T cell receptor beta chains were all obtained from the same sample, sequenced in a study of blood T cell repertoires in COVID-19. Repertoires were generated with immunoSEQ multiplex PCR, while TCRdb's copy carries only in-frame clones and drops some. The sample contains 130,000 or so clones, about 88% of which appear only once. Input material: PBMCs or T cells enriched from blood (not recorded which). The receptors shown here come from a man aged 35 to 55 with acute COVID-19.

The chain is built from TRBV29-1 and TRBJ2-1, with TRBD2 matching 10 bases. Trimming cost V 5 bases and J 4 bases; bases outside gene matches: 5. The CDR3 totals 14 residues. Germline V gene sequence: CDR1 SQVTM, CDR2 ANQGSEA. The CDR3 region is CSVMRLAGYNEQFF. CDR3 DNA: TGCAGCGTTATGCGACTAGCGGGTTACAATGAGCAGTTCTTC.

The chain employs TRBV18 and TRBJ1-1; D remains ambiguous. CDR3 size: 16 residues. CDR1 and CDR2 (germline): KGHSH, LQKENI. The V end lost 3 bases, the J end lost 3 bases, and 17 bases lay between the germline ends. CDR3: CASSPRLEGIDTEAFF. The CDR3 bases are TGTGCCAGCTCACCTCGCTTAGAGGGCATAGACACTGAAGCTTTCTTT.

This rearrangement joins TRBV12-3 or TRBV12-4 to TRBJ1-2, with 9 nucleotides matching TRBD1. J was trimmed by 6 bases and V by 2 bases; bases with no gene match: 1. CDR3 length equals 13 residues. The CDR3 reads CASSLTGGHGYTF. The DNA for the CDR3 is TGTGCCAGCAGTTTAACAGGGGGCCATGGCTACACCTTC.

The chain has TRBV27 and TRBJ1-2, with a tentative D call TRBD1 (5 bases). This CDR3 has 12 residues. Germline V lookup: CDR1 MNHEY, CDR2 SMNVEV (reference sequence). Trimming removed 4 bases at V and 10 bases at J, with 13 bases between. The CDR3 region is CASSYKGGDYTF. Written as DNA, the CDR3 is TGTGCCAGCAGTTACAAAGGAGGGGACTACACCTTC.

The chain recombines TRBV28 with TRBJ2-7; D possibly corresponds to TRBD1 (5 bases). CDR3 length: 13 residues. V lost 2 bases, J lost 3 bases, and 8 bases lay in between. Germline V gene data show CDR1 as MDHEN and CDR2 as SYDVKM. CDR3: CASSLQGIYEQYF. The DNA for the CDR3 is TGTGCCAGCAGTTTACAGGGCATCTACGAGCAGTACTTC.

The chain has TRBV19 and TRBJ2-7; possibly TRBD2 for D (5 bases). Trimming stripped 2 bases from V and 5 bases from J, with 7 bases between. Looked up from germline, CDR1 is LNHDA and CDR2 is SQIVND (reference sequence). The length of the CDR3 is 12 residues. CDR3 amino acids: CASSISGNEQYF. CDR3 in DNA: TGTGCCAGTAGTATATCGGGGAACGAGCAGTACTTC.

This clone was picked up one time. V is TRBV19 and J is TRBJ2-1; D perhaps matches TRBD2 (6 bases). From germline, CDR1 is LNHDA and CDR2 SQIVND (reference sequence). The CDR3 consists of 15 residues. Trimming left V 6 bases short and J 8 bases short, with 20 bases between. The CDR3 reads CASRALSGEMDEQFF. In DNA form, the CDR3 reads TGTGCCAGTAGGGCACTCTCGGGAGAAATGGATGAGCAGTTCTTC.

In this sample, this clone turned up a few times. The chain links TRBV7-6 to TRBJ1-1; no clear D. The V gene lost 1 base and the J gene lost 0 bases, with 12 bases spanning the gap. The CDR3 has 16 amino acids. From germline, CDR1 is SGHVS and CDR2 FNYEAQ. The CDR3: CASSLDSGRMNTEAFF. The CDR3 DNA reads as TGTGCCAGCAGCTTAGATAGCGGACGGATGAACACTGAAGCTTTCTTT. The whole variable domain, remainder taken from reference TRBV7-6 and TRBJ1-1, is GAGVSQSPRYKVTKRGQDVALRCDPISGHVSLYWYRQALGQGPEFLTYFNYEAQQDKSGLPNDRFSAERPEGSISTLTIQRTEQRDSAMYRCASSLDSGRMNTEAFFGQGTRLTVV.

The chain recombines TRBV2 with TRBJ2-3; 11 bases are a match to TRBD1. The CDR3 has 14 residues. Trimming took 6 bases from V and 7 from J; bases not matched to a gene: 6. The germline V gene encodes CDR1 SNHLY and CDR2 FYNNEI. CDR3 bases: TGTGCCAGCAGGACTGGGACAGGGGGAAATACGCAGTATTTT. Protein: CASRTGTGGNTQYF.

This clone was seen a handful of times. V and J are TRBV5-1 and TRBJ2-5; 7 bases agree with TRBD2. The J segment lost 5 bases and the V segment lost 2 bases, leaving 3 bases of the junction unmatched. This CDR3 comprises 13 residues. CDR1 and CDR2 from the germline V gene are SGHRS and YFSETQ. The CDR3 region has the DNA TGCGCCAGCAGCTTCGAGGGAGGGGAGACCCAGTACTTC. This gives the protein CASSFEGGETQYF.

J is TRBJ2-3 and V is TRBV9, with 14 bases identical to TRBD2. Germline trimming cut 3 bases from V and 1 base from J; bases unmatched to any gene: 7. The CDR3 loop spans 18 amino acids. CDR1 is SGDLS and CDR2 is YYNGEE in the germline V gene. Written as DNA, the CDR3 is TGTGCCAGCAGCGAGGGGACTAGCGGGAGTATGGGCACAGATACGCAGTATTTT. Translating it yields CASSEGTSGSMGTDTQYF.

The CDR3 is CASSQRGTGVTEAFF. The CDR3 bases are TGTGCCAGCAGCCAACGCGGGACAGGGGTAACTGAAGCTTTCTTT. The J gene is TRBJ1-1, the V gene TRBV3-1 (or the pseudogene TRBV3-2); 10 nucleotides match TRBD1. J was trimmed by 5 bases and V by 2 bases; bases with no gene match: 5. The CDR3 consists of 15 residues. Per the germline V gene, CDR1 is LGHDT and CDR2 is YNNKEL (reference sequence).

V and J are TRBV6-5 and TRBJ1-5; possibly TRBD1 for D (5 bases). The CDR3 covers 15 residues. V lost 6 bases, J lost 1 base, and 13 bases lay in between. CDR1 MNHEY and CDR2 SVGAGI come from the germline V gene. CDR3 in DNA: TGTGCCAGCAGACCTCCCGGGGGAAGCAATCAGCCCCAGCATTTT. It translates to CASRPPGGSNQPQHF.

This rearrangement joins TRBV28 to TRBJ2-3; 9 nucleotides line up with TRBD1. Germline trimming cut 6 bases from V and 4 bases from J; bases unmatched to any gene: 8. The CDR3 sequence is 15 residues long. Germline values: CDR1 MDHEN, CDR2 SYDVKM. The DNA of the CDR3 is TGTGCCAGCAGCCTAGAGGGACAGGGCGCAGATACGCAGTATTTT. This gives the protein CASSLEGQGADTQYF.